This TCR beta chain was obtained from a study of cytomegalovirus exposure and HLA in healthy donors. Study-wide context: HLA-typed donors were the source of about 90 million unique TCRs held in an early data release. Findings and caveats of the study: Later work found most CMV-associated TCR beta chains apparently HLA-restricted.

This clone was found once. No antigen is known for it. Nominally healthy donors provided the samples, though records likely missed some immune exposures. Both 60 Vbeta primers and 13 Jbeta primers went into the PCR. Clones were read by immunoSEQ multiplex PCR, and TCRdb kept only the in-frame ones, dropping some. The data show around 90,000 clones, around 80% seen once. Per germline, CDR1 DFQATT and CDR2 SNEGSKA (reference sequence). The CDR3 extends over 10 amino acids. The V end lost 5 bases, the J end lost 5 bases, and 6 bases lay between the germline ends. The rearrangement links TRBV20-1 to TRBJ1-1, with D uncertain. Source material: PBMCs. The clonotype comes from a man aged 30-40 years in good health and CMV-seronegative. CDR3 sequence reads: CSAERTEAFF. The CDR3 DNA is TGCAGTGCTGAGAGGACTGAAGCTTTCTTT.